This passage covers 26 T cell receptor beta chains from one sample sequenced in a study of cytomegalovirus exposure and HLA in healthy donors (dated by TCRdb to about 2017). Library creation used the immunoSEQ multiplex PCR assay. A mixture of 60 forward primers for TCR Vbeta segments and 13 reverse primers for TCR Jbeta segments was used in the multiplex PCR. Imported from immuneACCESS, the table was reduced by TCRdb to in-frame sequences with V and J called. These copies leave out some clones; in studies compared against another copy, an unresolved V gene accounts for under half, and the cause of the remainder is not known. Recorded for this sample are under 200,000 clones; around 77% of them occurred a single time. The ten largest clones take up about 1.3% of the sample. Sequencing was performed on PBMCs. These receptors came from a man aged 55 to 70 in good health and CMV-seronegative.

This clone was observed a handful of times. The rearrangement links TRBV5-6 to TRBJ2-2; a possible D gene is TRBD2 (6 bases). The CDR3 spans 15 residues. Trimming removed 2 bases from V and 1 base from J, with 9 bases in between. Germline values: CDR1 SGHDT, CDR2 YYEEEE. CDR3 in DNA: TGTGCCAGCAGCTTCCTGGGGGGGAACACCGGGGAGCTGTTTTTT. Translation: CASSFLGGNTGELFF.

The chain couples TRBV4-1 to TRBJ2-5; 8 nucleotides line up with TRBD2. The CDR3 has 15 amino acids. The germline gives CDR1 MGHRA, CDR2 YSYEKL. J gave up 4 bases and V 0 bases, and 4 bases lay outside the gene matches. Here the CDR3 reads CASSQDGGAPETQYF. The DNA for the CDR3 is TGCGCCAGCAGCCAAGACGGGGGGGCTCCAGAGACCCAGTACTTC.

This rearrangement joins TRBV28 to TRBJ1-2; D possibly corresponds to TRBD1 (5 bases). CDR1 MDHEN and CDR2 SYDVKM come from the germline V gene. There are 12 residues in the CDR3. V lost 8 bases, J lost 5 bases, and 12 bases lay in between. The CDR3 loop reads CASWGGVYGYTF. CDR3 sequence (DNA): TGTGCCAGCTGGGGCGGCGTTTATGGCTACACCTTC.

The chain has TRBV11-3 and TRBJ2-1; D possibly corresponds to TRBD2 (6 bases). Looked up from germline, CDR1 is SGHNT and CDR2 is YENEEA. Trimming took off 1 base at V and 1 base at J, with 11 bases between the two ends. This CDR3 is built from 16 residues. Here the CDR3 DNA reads TGTGCCAGCAGCTTAGGGGGACTGGCATCCTACAATGAGCAGTTCTTC. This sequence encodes CASSLGGLASYNEQFF.

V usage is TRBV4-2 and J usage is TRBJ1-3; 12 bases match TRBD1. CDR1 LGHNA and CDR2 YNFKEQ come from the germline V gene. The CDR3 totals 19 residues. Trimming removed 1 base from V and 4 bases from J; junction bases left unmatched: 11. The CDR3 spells CASSQVGGQGAFQGNTIYF. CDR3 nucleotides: TGTGCCAGCAGCCAAGTTGGGGGACAGGGGGCTTTTCAGGGAAACACCATATATTTT.

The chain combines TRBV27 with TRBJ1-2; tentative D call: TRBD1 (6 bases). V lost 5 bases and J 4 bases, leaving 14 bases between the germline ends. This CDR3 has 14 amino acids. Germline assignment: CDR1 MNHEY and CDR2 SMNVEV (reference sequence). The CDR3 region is CASSPDRSLYGYTF. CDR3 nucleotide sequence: TGTGCCAGCAGTCCTGACAGGTCGCTCTATGGCTACACCTTC.

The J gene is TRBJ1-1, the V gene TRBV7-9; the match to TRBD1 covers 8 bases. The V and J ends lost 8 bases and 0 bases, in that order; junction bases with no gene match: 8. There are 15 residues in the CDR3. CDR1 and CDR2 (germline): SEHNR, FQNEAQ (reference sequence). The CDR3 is CASQSRQGMNTEAFF. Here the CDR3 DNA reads TGTGCCAGCCAAAGTCGACAGGGGATGAACACTGAAGCTTTCTTT.

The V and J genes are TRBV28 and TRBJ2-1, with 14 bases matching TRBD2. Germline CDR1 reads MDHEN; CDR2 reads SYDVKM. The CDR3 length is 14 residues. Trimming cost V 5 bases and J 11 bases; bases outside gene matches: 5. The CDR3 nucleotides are TGTGCCAGCAGTACCCGGACTAGCGGGAGGCAGCAGTTCTTC. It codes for CASSTRTSGRQQFF.

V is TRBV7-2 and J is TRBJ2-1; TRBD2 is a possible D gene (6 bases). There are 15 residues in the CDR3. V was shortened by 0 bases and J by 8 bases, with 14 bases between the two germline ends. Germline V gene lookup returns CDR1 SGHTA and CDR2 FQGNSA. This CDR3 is CASSLASGAGHEQFF. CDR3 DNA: TGTGCCAGCAGCTTAGCGTCGGGAGCTGGCCATGAGCAGTTCTTC.

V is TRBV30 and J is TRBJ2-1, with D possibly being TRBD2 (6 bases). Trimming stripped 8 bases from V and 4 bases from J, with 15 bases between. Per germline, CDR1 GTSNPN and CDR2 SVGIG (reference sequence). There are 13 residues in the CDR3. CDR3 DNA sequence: TGTGCCCGGAACCCGGGGGAGTACAATGAGCAGTTCTTC. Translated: CARNPGEYNEQFF.

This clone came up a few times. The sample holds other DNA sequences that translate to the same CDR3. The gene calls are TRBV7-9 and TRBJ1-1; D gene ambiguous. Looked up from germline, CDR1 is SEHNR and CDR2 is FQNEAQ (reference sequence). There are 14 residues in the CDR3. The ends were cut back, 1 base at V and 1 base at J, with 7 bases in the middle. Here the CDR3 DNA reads TGTGCCAGCAGCTTAGGGGCGGGGAACACTGAAGCTTTCTTT. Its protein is CASSLGAGNTEAFF.

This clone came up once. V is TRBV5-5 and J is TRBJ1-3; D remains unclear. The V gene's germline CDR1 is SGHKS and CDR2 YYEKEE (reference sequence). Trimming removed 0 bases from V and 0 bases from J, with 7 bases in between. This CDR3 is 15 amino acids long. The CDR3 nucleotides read TGTGCCAGCAGCTTGGGACTTACCTCTGGAAACACCATATATTTT. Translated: CASSLGLTSGNTIYF.

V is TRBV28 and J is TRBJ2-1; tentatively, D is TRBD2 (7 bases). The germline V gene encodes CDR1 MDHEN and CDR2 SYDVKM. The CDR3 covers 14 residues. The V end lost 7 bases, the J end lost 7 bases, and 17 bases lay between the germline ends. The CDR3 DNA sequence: TGTGCCAGCATCGACGGGGGGCGCATTAATGAGCAGTTCTTC. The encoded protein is CASIDGGRINEQFF. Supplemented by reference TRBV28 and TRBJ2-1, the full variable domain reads DVKVTQSSRYLVKRTGEKVFLECVQDMDHENMFWYRQDPGLGLRLIYFSYDVKMKEKGDIPEGYSVSREKKERFSLILESASTNQTSMYLCASIDGGRINEQFFGPGTRLTVL.

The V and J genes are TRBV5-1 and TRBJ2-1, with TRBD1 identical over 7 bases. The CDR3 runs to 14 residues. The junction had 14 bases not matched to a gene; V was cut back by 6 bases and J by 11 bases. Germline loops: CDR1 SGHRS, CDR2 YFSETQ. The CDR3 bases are TGCGCCAGCACTCAGCCCGGGCAGGGGGATCAGCAGTTCTTC. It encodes CASTQPGQGDQQFF.

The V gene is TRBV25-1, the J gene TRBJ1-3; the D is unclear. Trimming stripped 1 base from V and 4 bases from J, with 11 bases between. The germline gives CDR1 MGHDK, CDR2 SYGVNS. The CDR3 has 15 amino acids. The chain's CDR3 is CASSELGGSGNTIYF. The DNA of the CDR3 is TGTGCCAGCAGTGAATTGGGAGGCTCCGGAAACACCATATATTTT.

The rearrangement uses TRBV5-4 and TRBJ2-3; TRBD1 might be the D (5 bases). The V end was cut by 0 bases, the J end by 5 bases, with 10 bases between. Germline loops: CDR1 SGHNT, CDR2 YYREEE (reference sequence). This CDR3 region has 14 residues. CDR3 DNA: TGTGCCAGCAGCTTGGACCCCACAGGAGATACGCAGTATTTT. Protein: CASSLDPTGDTQYF.

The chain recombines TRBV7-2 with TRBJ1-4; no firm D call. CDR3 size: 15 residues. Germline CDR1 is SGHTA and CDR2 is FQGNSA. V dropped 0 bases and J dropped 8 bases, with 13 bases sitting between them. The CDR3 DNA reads TGTGCCAGCAGCTTAGCGTCCGGGAGAGGAGAAAAACTGTTTTTT. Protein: CASSLASGRGEKLFF.

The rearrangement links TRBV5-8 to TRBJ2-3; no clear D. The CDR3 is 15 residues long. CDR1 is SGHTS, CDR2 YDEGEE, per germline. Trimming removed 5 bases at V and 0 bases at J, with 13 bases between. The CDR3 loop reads CASSPLKTSTDTQYF. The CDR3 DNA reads TGTGCCAGCAGTCCATTAAAAACTAGCACAGATACGCAGTATTTT.

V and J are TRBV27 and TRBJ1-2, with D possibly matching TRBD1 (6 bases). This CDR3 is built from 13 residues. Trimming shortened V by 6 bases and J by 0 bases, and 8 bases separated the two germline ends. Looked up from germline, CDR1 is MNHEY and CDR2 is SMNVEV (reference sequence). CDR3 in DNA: TGTGCCAGCAGCCGACAGGCTAACTATGGCTACACCTTC. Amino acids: CASSRQANYGYTF.

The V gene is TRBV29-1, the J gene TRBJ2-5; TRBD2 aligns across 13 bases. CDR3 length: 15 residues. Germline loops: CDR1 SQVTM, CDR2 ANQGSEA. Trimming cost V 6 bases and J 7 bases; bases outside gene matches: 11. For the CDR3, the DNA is TGCAGCGTCATAACTAGCGGGGGGGCCCTAGGGACCCAGTACTTC. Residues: CSVITSGGALGTQYF.

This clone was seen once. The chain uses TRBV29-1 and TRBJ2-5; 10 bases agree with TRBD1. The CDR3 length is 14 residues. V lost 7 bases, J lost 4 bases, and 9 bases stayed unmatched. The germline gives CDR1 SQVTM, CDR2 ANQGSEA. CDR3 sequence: CSATDRGRRETQYF. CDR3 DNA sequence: TGCAGCGCCACCGACAGGGGGCGACGAGAGACCCAGTACTTC. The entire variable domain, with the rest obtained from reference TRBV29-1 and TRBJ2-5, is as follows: SAVISQKPSRDICQRGTSLTIQCQVDSQVTMMFWYRQQPGQSLTLIATANQGSEATYESGFVIDKFPISRPNLTFSTLTVSNMSPEDSSIYLCSATDRGRRETQYFGPGTRLLVL.

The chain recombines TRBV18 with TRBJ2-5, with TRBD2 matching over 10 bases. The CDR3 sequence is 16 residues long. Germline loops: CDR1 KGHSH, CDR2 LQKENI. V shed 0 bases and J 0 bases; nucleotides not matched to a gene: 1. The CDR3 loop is CASSPPTSGHQETQYF. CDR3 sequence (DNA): TGTGCCAGCTCACCACCGACTAGCGGGCACCAAGAGACCCAGTACTTC.

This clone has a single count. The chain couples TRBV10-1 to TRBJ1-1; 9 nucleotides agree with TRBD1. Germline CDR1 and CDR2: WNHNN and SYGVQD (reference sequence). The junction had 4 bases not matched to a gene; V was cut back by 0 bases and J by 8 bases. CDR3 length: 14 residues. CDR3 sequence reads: CASSESGTGKEAFF. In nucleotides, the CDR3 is TGCGCCAGCAGTGAGTCCGGGACAGGGAAGGAAGCTTTCTTT.

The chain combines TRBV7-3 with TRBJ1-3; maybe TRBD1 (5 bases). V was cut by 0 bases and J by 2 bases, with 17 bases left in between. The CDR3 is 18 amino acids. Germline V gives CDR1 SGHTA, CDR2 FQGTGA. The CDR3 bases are TGTGCCAGCAGCTTAACCGGAAGGGGTCTTAGTGCTGGAAACACCATATATTTT. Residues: CASSLTGRGLSAGNTIYF.

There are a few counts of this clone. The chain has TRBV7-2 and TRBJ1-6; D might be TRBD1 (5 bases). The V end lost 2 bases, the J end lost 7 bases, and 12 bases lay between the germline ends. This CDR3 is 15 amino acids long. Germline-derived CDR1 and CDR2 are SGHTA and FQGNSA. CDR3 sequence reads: CASSLRQGKNSPLHF. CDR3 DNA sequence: TGTGCCAGCAGCTTACGGCAGGGCAAAAATTCACCCCTCCACTTT. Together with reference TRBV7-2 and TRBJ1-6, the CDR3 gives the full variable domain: GAGVSQSPSNKVTEKGKDVELRCDPISGHTALYWYRQSLGQGLEFLIYFQGNSAPDKSGLPSDRFSAERTGGSVSTLTIQRTQQEDSAVYLCASSLRQGKNSPLHFGNGTRLTVT.

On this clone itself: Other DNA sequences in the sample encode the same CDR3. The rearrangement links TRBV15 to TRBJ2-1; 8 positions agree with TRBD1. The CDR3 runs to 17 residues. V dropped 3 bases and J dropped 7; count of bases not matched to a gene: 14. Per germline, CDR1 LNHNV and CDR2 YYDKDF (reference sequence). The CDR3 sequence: CATSSRTGSHTYNEQFF. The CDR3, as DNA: TGTGCCACCAGCAGCCGGACAGGGTCCCACACTTATAATGAGCAGTTCTTC.